These 28 T cell receptor beta chains share one sample of origin, sequenced in a study of regulatory T cells in long-lasting Graves disease. As to time point: newly diagnosed GD, antithyroid drugs for less than 3 months. TCR sequences were obtained from RNA taken from PBMCs. Arm-PCR with iRepertoire HTBI primers amplified the CDR3 regions for these TCR beta libraries. TCRdb redid the calling of the multiplex PCR reads with MiXCR, one entry per CDR3 protein. The sample contains about 540,000 distinct CDR3 sequences, 13% of which appear only once. These data were likewise used in another study, on T cells in Graves' hyperthyroidism and ophthalmopathy.

Sequencing was performed on peripheral blood mononuclear cells (PBMCs), taken at new diagnosis, from a patient treated with antithyroid drugs. Source of these receptors: a man aged 30 to 45 with Graves disease.

The table lists this clonotype with many counts. The chain has TRBV19 and TRBJ1-1, with a weak D call TRBD1 (5 bases). V lost 5 bases and J lost 2, with 15 bases in between. Germline V gives CDR1 LNHDA, CDR2 SQIVND (reference sequence). CDR3 length: 15 residues. CDR3 sequence: CASSGRQFPNTEAFF. CDR3 bases: TGTGCCAGTAGTGGGAGACAGTTCCCTAACACTGAAGCTTTCTTT.

The CDR3: CSVEVRTGYGYTF. The CDR3 DNA sequence: TGCAGCGTTGAAGTAAGGACAGGGTATGGCTACACCTTC. The chain joins TRBV29-1 to TRBJ1-2, with 8 bases that match TRBD1. The CDR3 length is 13 residues. The germline V gene has CDR1 SQVTM and CDR2 ANQGSEA. J lost 5 bases, V lost 1 base, and 3 bases had no gene match.

This clonotype was observed a few times. The chain joins TRBV12-3 or TRBV12-4 to TRBJ2-1; D not resolved. Trimming cost V 10 bases and J 8 bases, with 15 bases left between them. CDR3 length equals 12 residues. CDR3 DNA sequence: TGTGCCACTTCGGTTAGGGCCTATGAGCAGTTCTTC. Translated: CATSVRAYEQFF.

The J gene is TRBJ2-1, the V gene TRBV3-1; the match to TRBD2 covers 8 bases. After removal of 1 base from V and 1 base from J, the junction contained 6 bases not matched to a gene. The CDR3 consists of 17 residues. CDR1 and CDR2 (germline): LGHDT, YNNKEL (reference sequence). CDR3 nucleotide sequence: TGTGCCAGCAGCCAAGCTCATCCGGGGGGGTCCTACAATGAGCAGTTCTTC. Protein product: CASSQAHPGGSYNEQFF.

This clonotype was counted a few times. This chain joins TRBV27 and TRBJ2-7; possible D gene TRBD2, 5 bases. Germline CDR1 and CDR2: MNHEY and SMNVEV (reference sequence). This CDR3 region has 14 residues. V lost 5 bases to trimming and J lost 3 bases, with 14 bases between them. The CDR3: CASSPRRTHYEQYF. The CDR3 DNA reads as TGTGCCAGCAGTCCACGGAGGACTCACTACGAGCAGTACTTC.

As for this clonotype: A much more abundant neighbour one base away suggests this may be a read error. The V and J genes are TRBV11-2 and TRBJ2-3; unclear D gene. Per the germline V gene, CDR1 is SGHAT and CDR2 is FQNNGV. The CDR3 has 14 amino acids. The germline V and J ends were trimmed by 8 bases and 7 bases, with 19 bases remaining between them. The DNA for the CDR3 is TGTGCCAGCGGCCCTTTCCCCAGGCCTAATACGCAGTATTTT. Protein sequence: CASGPFPRPNTQYF.

This clonotype was counted ten times or more. The chain combines TRBV27 with TRBJ2-3; perhaps TRBD2 as D (5 bases). Germline V CDR1 and CDR2: MNHEY, SMNVEV (reference sequence). V was shortened by 8 bases and J by 0 bases, with 15 bases between the two germline ends. This CDR3 comprises 15 residues. Here the CDR3 reads CASSPGSASTDTQYF. CDR3 DNA sequence: TGTGCCAGCTCTCCTGGGAGTGCTAGCACAGATACGCAGTATTTT.

This clonotype was picked up many times. The genes are TRBV24-1 and TRBJ2-3; a possible D gene is TRBD1 (5 bases). Germline V gene sequence: CDR1 KGHDR, CDR2 SFDVKD. The CDR3 extends over 17 amino acids. V was trimmed by 0 bases and J by 2 bases, leaving 14 bases between them. CDR3: CATSDLPGRASTDTQYF. The CDR3, as DNA: TGTGCCACCAGTGATTTGCCTGGCAGGGCCTCCACAGATACGCAGTATTTT.

This clonotype was found a few times. The chain carries TRBV20-1 and TRBJ2-2; D possibly corresponds to TRBD2 (5 bases). Germline CDR1 is DFQATT and CDR2 is SNEGSKA (reference sequence). V lost 0 bases to trimming and J lost 1 base, with 12 bases between them. CDR3 size: 16 residues. CDR3 residues: CSARDPQRVNTGELFF. CDR3 DNA sequence: TGCAGTGCTAGAGACCCGCAGAGGGTGAACACCGGGGAGCTGTTTTTT.

This clonotype was detected many times. The V and J genes are TRBV18 and TRBJ1-1; a weak D match, TRBD1 (6 bases). CDR1 and CDR2 (germline): KGHSH, LQKENI. Trimming took 2 bases from V and 0 from J, leaving 13 bases between them. CDR3 length: 16 residues. The CDR3 nucleotides read TGTGCCAGCTCACCAAGAACAGGGAAGGTGAACACTGAAGCTTTCTTT. Protein: CASSPRTGKVNTEAFF.

This clonotype came up many times. The chain carries TRBV12-3 or TRBV12-4 and TRBJ1-1, with TRBD1 identical over 7 bases. The CDR3 runs to 13 residues. V was pared by 7 bases and J by 4 bases, with 6 bases of the junction left unmatched. The CDR3 DNA is TGTGCCAGCACCGAACAGGGGATCACTGAAGCTTTCTTT. It translates to CASTEQGITEAFF.

DNA of the CDR3: TGTGCCAGCAGCTTAAGCGGGACAGCCAAAAACATTCAGTACTTC. Amino acid sequence: CASSLSGTAKNIQYF. V is TRBV11-2 and J is TRBJ2-4; 7 bases agree with TRBD2. With 2 bases clipped from V and 0 bases from J, the junction kept 1 base outside the gene matches. The CDR3 is 15 residues long. CDR1 is SGHAT and CDR2 is FQNNGV in the germline V gene. The full variable domain, with the rest looked up from reference TRBV11-2 and TRBJ2-4, is EAGVAQSPRYKIIEKRQSVAFWCNPISGHATLYWYQQILGQGPKLLIQFQNNGVVDDSQLPKDRFSAERLKGVDSTLKIQPAKLEDSAVYLCASSLSGTAKNIQYFGAGTRLSVL.

V usage is TRBV25-1 and J usage is TRBJ2-1; TRBD2 matches 10 bases. The ends lost 5 bases at V and 7 bases at J; junction bases unmatched: 11. This CDR3 contains 16 residues. CDR1 is MGHDK and CDR2 is SYGVNS in the germline V gene. The CDR3 is CASSTIAGGVINEQFF. CDR3 coding DNA: TGTGCCAGCAGTACCATAGCGGGAGGAGTTATTAATGAGCAGTTCTTC.

This clonotype was recorded a few times. This rearrangement joins TRBV30 to TRBJ2-7, with 7 bases aligning to TRBD2. Germline CDR1 is GTSNPN and CDR2 is SVGIG (reference sequence). The CDR3 is 13 amino acids. J gave up 0 bases and V 5 bases, and 4 bases lay outside the gene matches. CDR3 in amino acids: CAWSSGHSYEQYF. The CDR3 nucleotides are TGTGCCTGGTCTAGCGGCCACTCCTACGAGCAGTACTTC.

This clonotype was recorded at least ten times. The rearrangement links TRBV7-8 to TRBJ1-2; D is ambiguous. Germline-derived CDR1 and CDR2 are SGHVS and FQNEAQ. With 1 base removed from V and 2 bases from J, the gap between germline ends came to 14 bases. The CDR3 covers 16 residues. CDR3 loop: CASSLGLATKNYGYTF. In DNA, the CDR3 is TGTGCCAGCAGCTTAGGTCTGGCGACCAAGAACTATGGCTACACCTTC.

This clonotype was seen at least ten times. The chain has TRBV11-2 and TRBJ2-1; the D is unclear. The V end lost 2 bases, the J end lost 3 bases, and 5 bases lay between the germline ends. CDR3 size: 13 residues. Germline V gene lookup returns CDR1 SGHAT and CDR2 FQNNGV. The CDR3 here is CASSLMDYNEQFF. CDR3 coding DNA: TGTGCCAGCAGCTTAATGGACTACAATGAGCAGTTCTTC.

This clonotype came up a few times. V gene TRBV20-1 combines with J gene TRBJ1-5, with 7 bases that match TRBD1. The germline gives CDR1 DFQATT, CDR2 SNEGSKA (reference sequence). This CDR3 is built from 16 residues. V lost 0 bases and J lost 5; bases outside the gene matches: 10. CDR3 in amino acids: CSARDAPGRGDQPQHF. CDR3 DNA sequence: TGCAGTGCTAGAGATGCCCCTGGCAGGGGGGATCAGCCCCAGCATTTT.

Details on this clonotype: A much larger clone differs from this one at a single base, so this may be a read error. J is TRBJ2-3 and V is TRBV7-9; D might be TRBD2 (7 bases). The DNA end favors TRBJ2-5, so the J call may be wrong. This CDR3 is built from 17 residues. From germline, CDR1 is SEHNR and CDR2 FQNEAQ (reference sequence). The CDR3 reads CASSPWVGRGARETQYF. CDR3 coding DNA: TGTGCCAGCAGCCCCTGGGTCGGTCGGGGGGCAAGAGAGACCCAGTACTTC.

This clonotype was observed a few times. This chain links TRBV7-9 with TRBJ1-3; D is unclear. Trimming pared 5 bases from V and 4 bases from J, leaving 9 bases between. CDR3 length: 13 residues. Looked up from germline, CDR1 is SEHNR and CDR2 is FQNEAQ (reference sequence). The CDR3 reads CASSPWQGNTIYF. The CDR3 nucleotides read TGTGCCAGCAGCCCCTGGCAGGGAAACACCATATATTTT.

The chain carries TRBV5-5 and TRBJ2-5; a weak D match, TRBD2 (5 bases). The V end was cut by 1 base, the J end by 5 bases, with 15 bases between. Germline-derived CDR1 and CDR2 are SGHKS and YYEKEE (reference sequence). This CDR3 has 15 amino acids. The CDR3 bases are TGTGCCAGCAGCTTGACATTCGGGATCTCGGAGACCCAGTACTTC. Translation gives CASSLTFGISETQYF.

Details on this clonotype: The germline gene is not matched at one end of the junction; a read error may be the cause. V usage is TRBV4-1 and J usage is TRBJ2-1, with TRBD2 matching 8 bases. CDR3 size: 12 residues. Germline lookup yields CDR1 MGHRA and CDR2 YSYEKL. CDR3 sequence reads: CVSGGIYNEQFF. In DNA, the CDR3 is TGCGTCAGCGGGGGTATTTACAATGAGCAGTTCTTC.

This chain connects TRBV12-3 or TRBV12-4 to TRBJ1-2; D unclear. Trimming took off 2 bases at V and 0 bases at J, with 7 bases between the two ends. The CDR3 runs to 14 residues. CDR3 DNA sequence: TGTGCCAGCAGTTTACGCCTATCTAACTATGGCTACACCTTC. It codes for CASSLRLSNYGYTF.

The chain links TRBV13 to TRBJ2-3, with TRBD2 as a possible D gene (6 bases). Trimming took off 3 bases at V and 0 bases at J, with 10 bases between the two ends. The length of the CDR3 is 15 residues. Germline V gene data show CDR1 as PRHDT and CDR2 as FYEKMQ (reference sequence). The DNA for the CDR3 is TGTGCCAGCAGCTTCAATAGCGGAAGCACAGATACGCAGTATTTT. Amino acid sequence: CASSFNSGSTDTQYF.

This clonotype was found many times. The V gene is TRBV12-3 or TRBV12-4, the J gene TRBJ2-7; D not resolved. This CDR3 has 14 amino acids. V lost 4 bases and J 2 bases, leaving 12 bases between the germline ends. The CDR3 DNA sequence: TGTGCCAGCAGTTCTGGTGTCAGCGCCTACGAGCAGTACTTC. Residues: CASSSGVSAYEQYF.

In regard to this clonotype: A much larger clone lies one base from this, so it may be a read error. V gene TRBV7-2 combines with J gene TRBJ2-1; D possibly corresponds to TRBD2 (6 bases). The CDR3 contains 14 residues. V lost 1 base and J 5 bases, leaving 9 bases between the germline ends. CDR1 SGHTA and CDR2 FQGNSA come from the germline V gene. The CDR3 sequence is CASSLGRGNNEQFF. CDR3 sequence (DNA): TGTGCCAGCAGCTTAGGACGGGGGAACAATGAGCAGTTCTTC.

The V and J genes are TRBV6-2 or TRBV6-3 and TRBJ1-1, with D unresolved. Germline V gene data show CDR1 as MNHEY and CDR2 as SVGEGT. This CDR3 is 13 amino acids long. The germline V and J ends were trimmed by 8 bases and 1 base, with 11 bases remaining between them. The CDR3 spells CASGEGWNTEAFF. CDR3 in DNA: TGTGCCAGCGGGGAAGGATGGAACACTGAAGCTTTCTTT.

This rearrangement joins TRBV20-1 to TRBJ2-1, with 9 bases that match TRBD2. Germline loops: CDR1 DFQATT, CDR2 SNEGSKA (reference sequence). This CDR3 has 13 residues. The ends lost 4 bases at V and 5 bases at J; junction bases unmatched: 3. The CDR3, as DNA: TGCAGTGCTAATAGCGGGGGAGACAATGAGCAGTTCTTC. Translation gives CSANSGGDNEQFF.

Only a few counts were recorded for this clonotype. The conserved phenylalanine or tryptophan is not found at the CDR3 terminus, so this likely reflects a read error. This sequence joins TRBV19 and TRBJ2-4; D remains unclear. The CDR3 sequence is 15 residues long. V was clipped by 5 bases and J by 0 bases, with 11 bases between them. CDR1 LNHDA and CDR2 SQIVND come from the germline V gene (reference sequence). The DNA for the CDR3 is TGTGCCAGTAGTCCCAGTCAACTAGCCAAAAACATTCAGTACCTC. Protein sequence: CASSPSQLAKNIQYL.